This note documents a single TCR beta chain sequence. Trimming left V 6 bases short and J 7 bases short, with 9 bases between. The germline gives CDR1 MNHEY, CDR2 SVGAGI. The CDR3 totals 11 residues. Here immunoSEQ multiplex PCR was the method, and the copy in TCRdb shows in-frame clones only, minus some. The data show around 83,000 clones, 91% seen once. These data belong to a study of technical replicates of blood from several donors. J is TRBJ1-1 and V is TRBV6-5; TRBD1 might be the D (5 bases). Specimen: T cells isolated from PBMCs. The TCR was taken from a human donor in good health. Some clones in this sample may be carry-over from other donors' samples. The CDR3 DNA follows: TGTGCCAGCAGGGGGGGGATTGAAGCTTTCTTT. It yields the protein CASRGGIEAFF.